The 26 T cell receptor beta chains reported below all come from one sample, sequenced in a study of blood T cell repertoires in COVID-19 (dated by TCRdb to 2020 to 2021). The receptor library was made with the immunoSEQ multiplex PCR assay. The clones in this table, taken by TCRdb from immuneACCESS, are in-frame only. Not every clone is retained; where verified, under half of the shortfall comes from an unresolved V gene, and the cause of the rest is unknown. Recorded for this sample are 50,000 to 60,000 clones; around nine tenths of them occurred a single time. The ten largest clones capture about 25% of the sample. The sample comprised peripheral blood. Receptors originate from a human donor in a cohort sampled during active COVID-19.

The rearrangement joins TRBV9 to TRBJ2-3, with D possibly TRBD2 on 7 matching bases. Germline V gene lookup returns CDR1 SGDLS and CDR2 YYNGEE. V lost 4 bases and J 4 bases, leaving 19 bases between the germline ends. CDR3 length: 16 residues. CDR3 in amino acids: CASSTQKRGGPDTQYF. CDR3 sequence (DNA): TGTGCCAGCAGCACACAAAAGAGGGGGGGCCCAGATACGCAGTATTTT.

This chain uses TRBV29-1 with TRBJ2-3; D uncertain. Germline CDR1 reads SQVTM; CDR2 reads ANQGSEA. The V end was cut by 6 bases, the J end by 0 bases, with 7 bases between. The CDR3 loop spans 12 amino acids. CDR3 bases: TGCAGCGTCGTTACTAGCACAGATACGCAGTATTTT. Translated, it gives CSVVTSTDTQYF.

CDR3 protein: CASSLYRDYEQYF. The CDR3 DNA reads TGTGCCAGCAGCTTATACAGGGACTACGAGCAGTACTTC. V gene TRBV7-6 combines with J gene TRBJ2-7; TRBD1 might be the D (6 bases). Germline V gives CDR1 SGHVS, CDR2 FNYEAQ. Deletions cut 2 bases from V and 3 bases from J, with 8 bases between. This CDR3 region has 13 residues. Supplemented by reference TRBV7-6 and TRBJ2-7, the full variable domain reads GAGVSQSPRYKVTKRGQDVALRCDPISGHVSLYWYRQALGQGPEFLTYFNYEAQQDKSGLPNDRFSAERPEGSISTLTIQRTEQRDSAMYRCASSLYRDYEQYFGPGTRLTVT.

A single count supports this clone. V and J are TRBV13 and TRBJ1-1, with D maybe TRBD1 (6 bases). Per the germline V gene, CDR1 is PRHDT and CDR2 is FYEKMQ (reference sequence). Trimming shortened V by 3 bases and J by 4 bases, and 12 bases separated the two germline ends. The CDR3 length is 14 residues. The CDR3 DNA is TGTGCCAGCAGCTTCCGGGCACAGGGCACTGAAGCTTTCTTT. It translates to CASSFRAQGTEAFF.

This clone was seen only once. This chain uses TRBV20-1 with TRBJ2-5; D might be TRBD1 (5 bases). Trimming took off 3 bases at V and 5 bases at J, with 7 bases between the two ends. The germline CDR1 and CDR2 sequences are DFQATT and SNEGSKA (reference sequence). This CDR3 spans 11 amino acids. The DNA for the CDR3 is TGCAGTGCTAGGGCAGGGGAGACCCAGTACTTC. Translating it yields CSARAGETQYF.

Points on this clone: Other DNA sequences in the same sample also yield this CDR3. The J gene is TRBJ1-4, the V gene TRBV5-1; D is undetermined. V was trimmed by 0 bases and J by 0 bases, leaving 6 bases between them. Per germline, CDR1 SGHRS and CDR2 YFSETQ. The CDR3 is made up of 15 amino acids. CDR3 coding DNA: TGCGCCAGCAGCTTGGGTACAGCAACTAATGAAAAACTGTTTTTT. It specifies CASSLGTATNEKLFF.

The genes are TRBV21-1 and TRBJ2-7; TRBD2 reflects the table's D call only, with no check against the DNA. TRBV21-1 counts as a pseudogene. The CDR3 has 17 residues. The DNA of the CDR3 is TGTGCCAGCAGCGACCCTTGGAGACTAGCGGGGGGCCACGAGCAGTACGTC. It encodes CASSDPWRLAGGHEQYV.

The gene calls are TRBV4-2 and TRBJ2-1; D is perhaps TRBD2 (5 bases). Germline lookup yields CDR1 LGHNA and CDR2 YNFKEQ. V was trimmed by 0 bases and J by 6 bases, leaving 6 bases between them. This CDR3 has 13 amino acids. CDR3 DNA sequence: TGTGCCAGCAGCCAAGATACTAGCAATGAGCAGTTCTTC. This sequence encodes CASSQDTSNEQFF.

J is TRBJ2-2 and V is TRBV13; 9 nucleotides agree with TRBD1. CDR3 length: 15 residues. Germline-derived CDR1 and CDR2 are PRHDT and FYEKMQ (reference sequence). The trim removed 7 bases at V and 0 bases at J, leaving 3 bases unmatched. The CDR3 here is CASKTGGSNTGELFF. For the CDR3, the DNA is TGTGCCAGCAAGACAGGGGGATCGAACACCGGGGAGCTGTTTTTT.

Only a few counts were recorded for this clone. The chain links TRBV7-2 to TRBJ1-3; 10 bases are shared with TRBD1. CDR1 and CDR2 (germline): SGHTA, FQGNSA. The CDR3 length is 16 residues. Trimming cost V 1 base and J 6 bases; bases outside gene matches: 6. The CDR3 sequence is CASSLETGGLENTIYF. DNA for the CDR3: TGTGCCAGCAGCTTAGAGACAGGGGGCCTGGAAAACACCATATATTTT.

This clone appeared once. The V and J genes are TRBV6-5 and TRBJ1-2; TRBD1 might be the D (5 bases). The CDR3 extends over 15 amino acids. From germline, CDR1 is MNHEY and CDR2 SVGAGI. Trimming removed 6 bases at V and 6 bases at J, with 20 bases between. The CDR3 bases are TGTGCCAGCAGCATAGACTCCGGGACTTCGAATGGCTACACCTTC. The encoded protein is CASSIDSGTSNGYTF.

The genes are TRBV3-1 (or the pseudogene TRBV3-2) and TRBJ1-5; perhaps TRBD1 as D (5 bases). From germline, CDR1 is LGHDT and CDR2 YNNKEL (reference sequence). This CDR3 region has 14 residues. Trimming took 2 bases from V and 3 from J, leaving 8 bases between them. The CDR3 nucleotides read TGTGCCAGCAGCCAATTAGGGGCCAATCAGCCCCAGCATTTT. This gives the protein CASSQLGANQPQHF.

The genes are TRBV30 and TRBJ1-2; TRBD1 matches at 7 bases. The CDR3 loop spans 12 amino acids. V trimming: 2 bases; J trimming: 4 bases; junction bases outside the gene matches: 1. Germline loops: CDR1 GTSNPN, CDR2 SVGIG (reference sequence). The CDR3 nucleotides read TGTGCCTGGAGTTCAGGGGGCTATGGCTACACCTTC. Its translation: CAWSSGGYGYTF.

The chain combines TRBV5-4 with TRBJ2-7, with a tentative D call TRBD2 (5 bases). This CDR3 is 11 amino acids long. CDR1 SGHNT and CDR2 YYREEE come from the germline V gene (reference sequence). The ends were cut back, 4 bases at V and 4 bases at J, with 6 bases in the middle. CDR3 coding DNA: TGTGCCAGCAGCAGAGGGTACGAGCAGTACTTC. Encoded protein: CASSRGYEQYF.

This chain uses TRBV6-5 with TRBJ1-1; possible D gene TRBD1, 6 bases. Germline values: CDR1 MNHEY, CDR2 SVGAGI. V dropped 6 bases and J dropped 1 base, with 9 bases sitting between them. This CDR3 has 13 residues. CDR3 in DNA: TGTGCCAGCAGATTACAGGGGAACACTGAAGCTTTCTTT. Protein product: CASRLQGNTEAFF.

This clone was found a few times. The V call is TRBV6-6, the J call TRBJ1-5, with 8 positions matching TRBD1. Germline CDR1 MNHNY, CDR2 SVGAGI (reference sequence). The CDR3 covers 15 residues. Unmatched junction bases numbered 4, after V lost 6 bases and J lost 0 bases. The chain's CDR3 is CASSGQGNSNQPQHF. CDR3 DNA sequence: TGTGCCAGCAGCGGACAGGGCAATAGCAATCAGCCCCAGCATTTT.

The rearrangement joins TRBV2 to TRBJ2-5; a possible D gene is TRBD1 (6 bases). V dropped 4 bases and J dropped 7 bases, with 10 bases sitting between them. This CDR3 comprises 12 residues. CDR1 is SNHLY and CDR2 is FYNNEI in the germline V gene. CDR3 loop: CASSVTGWTQYF. The CDR3 coding sequence is TGTGCCAGCAGTGTTACAGGGTGGACCCAGTACTTC.

This rearrangement joins TRBV7-2 to TRBJ2-1; 7 nucleotides line up with TRBD1. The germline V gene has CDR1 SGHTA and CDR2 FQGNSA. The junction had 8 bases not matched to a gene; V was cut back by 5 bases and J by 1 base. The length of the CDR3 is 16 residues. In DNA, the CDR3 is TGTGCCAGCAGCCCCCGAAGACAGGGTTCCTACAATGAGCAGTTCTTC. As protein: CASSPRRQGSYNEQFF.

V is TRBV5-1 and J is TRBJ1-5; the match to TRBD1 covers 7 bases. After removal of 5 bases from V and 5 bases from J, the junction contained 7 bases not matched to a gene. Germline V gene data show CDR1 as SGHRS and CDR2 as YFSETQ. The CDR3 sequence is 14 residues long. CDR3 in DNA: TGCGCCAGCAGACCCGGGACAGATTATCAGCCCCAGCATTTT. It specifies CASRPGTDYQPQHF. The whole variable domain, remainder taken from reference TRBV5-1 and TRBJ1-5, is KAGVTQTPRYLIKTRGQQVTLSCSPISGHRSVSWYQQTPGQGLQFLFEYFSETQRNKGNFPGRFSGRQFSNSRSEMNVSTLELGDSALYLCASRPGTDYQPQHFGDGTRLSIL.

The chain is built from TRBV6-6 and TRBJ2-5; D is unresolved. V was cut by 7 bases and J by 2 bases, with 14 bases left in between. The CDR3 consists of 14 residues. CDR1 and CDR2 (germline): MNHNY, SVGAGI (reference sequence). CDR3 nucleotides: TGTGCCAGCACCCCGGTCCTAGAGCAAGAGACCCAGTACTTC. It yields the protein CASTPVLEQETQYF.

The chain is built from TRBV10-3 and TRBJ1-6; 9 bases are a match to TRBD1. Per the germline V gene, CDR1 is ENHRY and CDR2 is SYGVKD. The CDR3 consists of 14 residues. J gave up 9 bases and V 6 bases, and 6 bases lay outside the gene matches. Here the CDR3 reads CAIRPGQGGSPLHF. The CDR3 DNA reads TGTGCCATCAGGCCGGGACAGGGAGGTTCACCCCTCCACTTT.

V is TRBV24-1 and J is TRBJ2-5; maybe TRBD1 (6 bases). The CDR3 length is 15 residues. V lost 4 bases, J lost 0 bases, and 11 bases lay in between. The V gene's germline CDR1 is KGHDR and CDR2 SFDVKD. The CDR3 spells CATSESQGNQETQYF. The CDR3 DNA sequence: TGTGCCACCAGTGAATCCCAGGGGAACCAAGAGACCCAGTACTTC.

The chain combines TRBV27 with TRBJ2-7, with 7 positions matching TRBD1. The length of the CDR3 is 12 residues. Trimming cost V 3 bases and J 9 bases; bases outside gene matches: 5. Germline V gene sequence: CDR1 MNHEY, CDR2 SMNVEV (reference sequence). DNA of the CDR3: TGTGCCAGCAGTTTGGGGCAGGGGGTGCAGTACTTC. Residues: CASSLGQGVQYF.

CDR3 loop: CASSNNYEQYV. CDR3 bases: TGTGCCAGCAGTAATAACTACGAGCAGTACGTC. The chain carries TRBV6-2 or TRBV6-3 and TRBJ2-7; D is ambiguous. Germline values: CDR1 MNHEY, CDR2 SVGEGT. The V and J ends lost 5 bases and 3 bases respectively, with 5 bases between them. The CDR3 runs 11 residues.

The chain carries TRBV30 and TRBJ2-5; possible D gene TRBD2, 6 bases. This CDR3 region has 14 residues. Looked up from germline, CDR1 is GTSNPN and CDR2 is SVGIG (reference sequence). V dropped 2 bases and J dropped 0 bases, with 10 bases sitting between them. The CDR3 loop reads CAWSQQRDQETQYF. The DNA for the CDR3 is TGTGCCTGGAGTCAACAGCGGGACCAAGAGACCCAGTACTTC.

This clone came up a few times. This chain links TRBV3-1 (or the pseudogene TRBV3-2) with TRBJ1-6; the match to TRBD1 covers 11 bases. The CDR3 spans 15 residues. The trim removed 2 bases at V and 9 bases at J, leaving 3 bases unmatched. Germline CDR1 LGHDT, CDR2 YNNKEL (reference sequence). The CDR3 here is CASSQRDRGFSPLHF. DNA for the CDR3: TGTGCCAGCAGCCAAAGGGACAGGGGGTTTTCACCCCTCCACTTT.